This entry lists 13 T cell receptor beta chains sequenced from one sample in a study of CD8 T cells in ankylosing spondylitis. TCRdb fed the 5' RACE reads into MiXCR, producing one record per CDR3 protein. The sample includes about 39,000 distinct CDR3 sequences, 10% seen only once; the top ten take more than 15%. Sequences were obtained from blood, either unsorted or a sorted T cell fraction (not recorded which). Receptor source: a male donor with ankylosing spondylitis or in good health (not recorded which).

This chain connects TRBV5-1 to TRBJ2-2; D gene uncertain. Germline CDR1 and CDR2: SGHRS and YFSETQ. The CDR3 sequence is 15 residues long. Between the trimmed V and J ends, which lost 5 bases and 2 bases, there was a span of 13 bases. The CDR3 DNA is TGCGCCAGCAGTCCAGTTGGTGTCAACACCGGGGAGCTGTTTTTT. Protein product: CASSPVGVNTGELFF.

This chain joins TRBV20-1 and TRBJ2-1; the D gene is possibly TRBD2 (5 bases). The V gene's germline CDR1 is DFQATT and CDR2 SNEGSKA (reference sequence). The CDR3 totals 16 residues. The germline V and J ends were trimmed by 2 bases and 0 bases, with 14 bases remaining between them. The CDR3: CSARSPDFPSYNEQFF. Here the CDR3 DNA reads TGCAGTGCTAGAAGCCCGGACTTTCCCTCCTACAATGAGCAGTTCTTC.

This clonotype was found many times. This chain links TRBV4-1 with TRBJ2-7, with 7 bases aligning to TRBD2. Per germline, CDR1 MGHRA and CDR2 YSYEKL. The CDR3 sequence is 15 residues long. The V and J ends lost 1 base and 4 bases, in that order; junction bases with no gene match: 7. The CDR3 DNA follows: TGCGCCAGCAGCCAAGTAGGCGGGAGAGGATACGAGCAGTACTTC. Protein: CASSQVGGRGYEQYF.

This clonotype was observed many times. V and J are TRBV7-8 and TRBJ1-6; 7 nucleotides match TRBD1. Germline CDR1 reads SGHVS; CDR2 reads FQNEAQ. This CDR3 contains 16 residues. V dropped 4 bases and J dropped 14; count of bases not matched to a gene: 17. CDR3 sequence: CASSYSGTEIFTALHF. Here the CDR3 DNA reads TGTGCCAGCAGCTACAGTGGGACAGAGATATTCACGGCCCTCCACTTT.

This clonotype appeared a single time. This CDR3 is CSARDERDSEQYF. The DNA of the CDR3 is TGCAGTGCTAGAGATGAGCGGGATAGCGAGCAGTACTTC. The chain uses TRBV20-1 and TRBJ2-7, with 7 bases aligning to TRBD2. CDR3 length equals 13 residues. Germline assignment: CDR1 DFQATT and CDR2 SNEGSKA (reference sequence). Germline trimming cut 0 bases from V and 6 bases from J; bases unmatched to any gene: 5.

This clonotype was seen more than once but under ten times. The gene calls are TRBV18 and TRBJ1-5; D uncertain. In germline, CDR1 is KGHSH, CDR2 LQKENI. CDR3 size: 12 residues. The germline V and J ends were trimmed by 5 bases and 3 bases, with 5 bases remaining between them. The CDR3 region is CASSVPNQPQHF. The CDR3 bases are TGTGCCAGCTCAGTGCCCAATCAGCCCCAGCATTTT.

This clonotype was picked up many times. This chain links TRBV12-3 or TRBV12-4 with TRBJ2-2; the match to TRBD2 covers 11 bases. J lost 4 bases, V lost 1 base, and 2 bases had no gene match. CDR3 size: 16 residues. DNA for the CDR3: TGTGCCAGCAGTTTAGTAGCGGGAGGGAGCACCGGGGAGCTGTTTTTT. It encodes CASSLVAGGSTGELFF.

The sample holds many counts of this clonotype. One end of the junction is discordant with germline, which a read error may explain. The chain couples TRBV5-1 to TRBJ2-1, with D perhaps TRBD1 (6 bases). Germline assignment: CDR1 SGHRS and CDR2 YFSETQ. The length of the CDR3 is 14 residues. The CDR3 is CASQGSLSYNELFF. The CDR3 coding sequence is TGCGCCAGCCAGGGGAGCCTCTCCTACAATGAGCTGTTCTTC. The full variable domain, with the rest looked up from reference TRBV5-1 and TRBJ2-1, is KAGVTQTPRYLIKTRGQQVTLSCSPISGHRSVSWYQQTPGQGLQFLFEYFSETQRNKGNFPGRFSGRQFSNSRSEMNVSTLELGDSALYLCASQGSLSYNELFFGPGTRLTVL.

This clonotype was detected many times. The chain couples TRBV12-3 or TRBV12-4 to TRBJ1-3; D unresolved. V dropped 6 bases and J dropped 0 bases, with 6 bases sitting between them. This CDR3 is 13 amino acids long. The CDR3 DNA reads as TGTGCCAGCAGACTGAGCTCTGGAAACACCATATATTTT. Amino acids: CASRLSSGNTIYF.

The rearrangement links TRBV7-9 to TRBJ2-1; D may be TRBD1 or TRBD2 (6 bases each). Trimming cost V 4 bases and J 2 bases, with 18 bases left between them. CDR3 length: 17 amino acids. CDR1 is SEHNR and CDR2 is FQNEAQ in the germline V gene (reference sequence). CDR3 region: CASSSQRGRSPYNEQFF. CDR3 in DNA: TGTGCCAGCAGCTCGCAAAGGGGGAGGTCACCCTACAATGAGCAGTTCTTC.

The table lists this clonotype with many counts. This chain uses TRBV19 with TRBJ2-5; a weak D match, TRBD2 (6 bases). CDR1 and CDR2 from the germline V gene are LNHDA and SQIVND (reference sequence). Trimming removed 3 bases at V and 4 bases at J, with 15 bases between. There are 15 residues in the CDR3. DNA of the CDR3: TGTGCCAGTAGTATGATGGGCGGGGCCGGAGAGACCCAGTACTTC. As protein: CASSMMGGAGETQYF. Variable domain in full (rest from reference TRBV19 and TRBJ2-5): DGGITQSPKYLFRKEGQNVTLSCEQNLNHDAMYWYRQDPGQGLRLIYYSQIVNDFQKGDIAEGYSVSREKKESFPLTVTSAQKNPTAFYLCASSMMGGAGETQYFGPGTRLLVL.

This clonotype appeared many times. This chain connects TRBV20-1 to TRBJ2-1; TRBD2 agrees at 13 bases. There are 17 residues in the CDR3. V trimming: 0 bases; J trimming: 6 bases; junction bases outside the gene matches: 8. The germline gives CDR1 DFQATT, CDR2 SNEGSKA (reference sequence). The CDR3 loop reads CSARDPLTSGRANEQFF. Written as DNA, the CDR3 is TGCAGTGCTAGAGATCCCCTTACTAGCGGGAGGGCCAATGAGCAGTTCTTC.

The chain recombines TRBV7-2 with TRBJ1-1; TRBD1 might be the D (5 bases). V was pared by 1 base and J by 4 bases, with 16 bases between. The germline V gene encodes CDR1 SGHTA and CDR2 FQGNSA. The CDR3 contains 16 residues. The CDR3 protein is CASSLGEASGATEAFF. CDR3 nucleotide sequence: TGTGCCAGCAGCTTAGGGGAGGCTTCCGGGGCCACTGAAGCTTTCTTT.